This entry concerns a single TCR beta chain. Its antigen is not identified. Those who donated were healthy HIV-negative adults, with no recent acute infections or vaccinations reported. The data were obtained in a study of shared clonotypes between healthy human individuals. Across the study: Per donor, CD8 memory used one plate, CD8 naive used two, CD4 memory used three and CD4 naive used three.

CDR1 SNHLY and CDR2 FYNNEI come from the germline V gene. V lost 3 bases and J lost 5, with 16 bases in between. The CDR3 loop spans 15 amino acids. Generated by immunoSEQ multiplex PCR, the TCRdb table keeps only in-frame clones and is missing some. The table includes 2 million to 2.5 million clones, roughly 95% detected once. General observations from the study: Generation probabilities of non-shared clonotypes were lower (relative to those shared by all four donors). The study sampled only blood, and tissue repertoires likely differ.

The chain is built from TRBV2 and TRBJ1-1, with D uncertain. The material sequenced was naive CD4+ T cells sorted from blood. The subset was: CD45RA+ positively selected. The sequence was obtained from a man younger than 35 in good health. This chain's CDR3 is CASSESGKSWTEAFF. The CDR3 DNA follows: TGTGCCAGCAGTGAGTCTGGCAAGTCATGGACTGAAGCTTTCTTT.